This record looks at one T cell receptor (beta chain) sequence and its context. TRB amplification used around 260 ng of peripheral blood genomic DNA. The sample originates from a study of T cell clusters in autoimmune cytopenias. TRB was amplified by touch-down multiplex PCR, primer pools A and B combined. From its re-call of the multiplex PCR reads, TCRdb lists each CDR3 protein once, without DNA. This repertoire includes some 7,400 distinct CDR3 sequences. The CDR3 is 15 amino acids. In germline, CDR1 is KGHSH, CDR2 LQKENI. Separately, the same data were catalogued under a study of T cell repertoires in aging, cancer and after chemotherapy.

The receptor comes from a human donor in good health. The V gene is TRBV18, the J gene TRBJ2-5; TCRdb proposes TRBD1, but this gene call is untestable without DNA. Sample: peripheral blood. CDR3 in amino acids: CASSPLTGAQETQYF.